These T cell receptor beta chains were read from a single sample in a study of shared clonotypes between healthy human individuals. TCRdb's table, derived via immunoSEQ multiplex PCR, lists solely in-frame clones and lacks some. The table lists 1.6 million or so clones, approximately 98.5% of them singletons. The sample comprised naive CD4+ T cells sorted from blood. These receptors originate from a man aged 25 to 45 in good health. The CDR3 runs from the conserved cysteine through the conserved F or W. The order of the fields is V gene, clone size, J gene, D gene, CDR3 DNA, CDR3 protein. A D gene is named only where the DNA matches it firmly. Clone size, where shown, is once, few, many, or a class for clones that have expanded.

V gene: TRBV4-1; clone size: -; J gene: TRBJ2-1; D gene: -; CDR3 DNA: TGCGCCAGCAGCAACCCCAGGAAGAGACAGGCGACCTACAATGAGCAGTTCTTC; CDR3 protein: CASSNPRKRQATYNEQFF
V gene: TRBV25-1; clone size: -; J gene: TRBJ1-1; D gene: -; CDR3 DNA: TGTGCCAGCAGTGAATTCGGAGCGAACACTGAAGCTTTCTTT; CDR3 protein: CASSEFGANTEAFF
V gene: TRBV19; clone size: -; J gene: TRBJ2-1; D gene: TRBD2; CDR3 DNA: TGTGCCAGTAGAGGTCCGGTGGGACGGGGACTAGTTAATGAGCAGTTCTTC; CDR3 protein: CASRGPVGRGLVNEQFF
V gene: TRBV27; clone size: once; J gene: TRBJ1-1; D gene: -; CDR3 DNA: TGTGCCAGCAGTTCCGAGCGCACCGGGGCTTTCTTT; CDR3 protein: CASSSERTGAFF
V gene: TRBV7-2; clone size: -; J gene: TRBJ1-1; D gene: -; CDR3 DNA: TGTGCCAGCAGCTTAGCGGGGAAAGGGAACACTGAAGCTTTCTTT; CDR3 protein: CASSLAGKGNTEAFF
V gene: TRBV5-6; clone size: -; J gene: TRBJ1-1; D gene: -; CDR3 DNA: TGTGCCAGCAGCATGGCCCTAGGGGTCGGCACTGAAGCTTTCTTT; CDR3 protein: CASSMALGVGTEAFF
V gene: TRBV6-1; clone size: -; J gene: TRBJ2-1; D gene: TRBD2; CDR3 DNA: TGTGCCAGCAGTGCCCCGGGACTAGCGGGAGGGTCCGGGAATGAGCAGTTCTTC; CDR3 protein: CASSAPGLAGGSGNEQFF
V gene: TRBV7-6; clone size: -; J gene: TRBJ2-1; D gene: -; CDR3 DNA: TGTGCCAGCAGCTTATGGCAGGCCGACTCCTACAATGAGCAGTTCTTC; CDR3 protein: CASSLWQADSYNEQFF
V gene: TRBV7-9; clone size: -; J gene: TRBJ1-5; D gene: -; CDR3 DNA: TGTGCCAGCAGCTTCGGGGTCGGCAATCAGCCCCAGCATTTT; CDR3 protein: CASSFGVGNQPQHF
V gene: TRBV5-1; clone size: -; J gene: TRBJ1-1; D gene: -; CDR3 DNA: TGCGCCAGCAGCTTGTACGAAAGGGGGAACACTGAAGCTTTCTTT; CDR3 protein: CASSLYERGNTEAFF
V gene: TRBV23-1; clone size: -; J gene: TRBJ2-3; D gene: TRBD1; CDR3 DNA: TGCGCCAGCAGTCACTTCCGGGACAGGGCGGCAGATACGCAGTATTTT; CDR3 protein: CASSHFRDRAADTQYF
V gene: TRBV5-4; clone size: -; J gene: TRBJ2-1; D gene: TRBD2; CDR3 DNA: TGTGCCAGCAGCTACGGGACTAGCGGGCGCTACAATGAGCAGTTCTTC; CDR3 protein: CASSYGTSGRYNEQFF
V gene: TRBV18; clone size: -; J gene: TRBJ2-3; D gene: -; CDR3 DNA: TGTGCCAGCTCACCAGGGCAACTTGATACGCAGTATTTT; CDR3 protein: CASSPGQLDTQYF
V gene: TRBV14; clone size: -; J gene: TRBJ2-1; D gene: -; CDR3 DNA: TGTGCCAGCAGCCCTTTCGGGTATGAGCAGTTCTTC; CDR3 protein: CASSPFGYEQFF
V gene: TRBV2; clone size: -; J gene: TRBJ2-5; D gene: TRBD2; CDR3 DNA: TGTGCCAGCAGTGATATCGGGAGGGCCGCGTCGGAGACCCAGTACTTC; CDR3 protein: CASSDIGRAASETQYF
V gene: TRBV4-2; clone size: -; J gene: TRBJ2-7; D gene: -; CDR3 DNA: TGTGCCAGCAGCCAAGAGGACCTCTTTGAGCAGTACTTC; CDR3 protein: CASSQEDLFEQYF
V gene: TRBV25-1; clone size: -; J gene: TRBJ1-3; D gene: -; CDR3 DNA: TGTGCCAGCAGTGCGGCAGATTCTGGAAACACCATATATTTT; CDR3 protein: CASSAADSGNTIYF
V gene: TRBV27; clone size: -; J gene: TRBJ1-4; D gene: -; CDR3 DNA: TGTGCCAGCAGTTTATATGCAACTAATGAAAAACTGTTTTTT; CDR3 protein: CASSLYATNEKLFF
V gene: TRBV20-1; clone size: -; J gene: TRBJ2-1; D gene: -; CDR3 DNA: TGCAGTGCTAGCCAGGCCATCGGGCAGTTCTTC; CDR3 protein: CSASQAIGQFF
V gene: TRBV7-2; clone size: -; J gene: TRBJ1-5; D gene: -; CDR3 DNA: TGTGCCAGCAGCTTAGAAGCTCTCAATCAGCCCCAGCATTTT; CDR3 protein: CASSLEALNQPQHF
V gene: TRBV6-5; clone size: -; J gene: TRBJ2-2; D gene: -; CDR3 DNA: TGTGCCAGTCGAGTCGGGAACACCGGGGAGCTGTTTTTT; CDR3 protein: CASRVGNTGELFF
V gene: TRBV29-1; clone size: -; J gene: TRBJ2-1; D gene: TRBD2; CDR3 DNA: TGCAGCGTTGAGAGGACTAGCGGAAGTTCTCCTTCTGAGCAGTTCTTC; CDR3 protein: CSVERTSGSSPSEQFF
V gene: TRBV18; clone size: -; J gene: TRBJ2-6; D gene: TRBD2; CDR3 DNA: TGTGCCAGCTCACCTTTGGGAGGGAGCTCTGGGGCCAACGTCCTGACTTTC; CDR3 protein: CASSPLGGSSGANVLTF
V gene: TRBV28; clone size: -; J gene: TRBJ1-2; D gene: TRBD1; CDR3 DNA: TGTGCCAGCAACTATAGGACAGGCTATGGCTACACCTTC; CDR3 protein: CASNYRTGYGYTF
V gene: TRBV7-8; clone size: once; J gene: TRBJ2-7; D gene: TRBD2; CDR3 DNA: TGTGCCAGCAGCTTAGAGGGACTAGCCTTCTACGAGCAGTACTTC; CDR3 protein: CASSLEGLAFYEQYF
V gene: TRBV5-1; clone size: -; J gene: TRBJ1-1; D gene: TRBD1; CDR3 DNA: TGCGCCAGCAGCATCAACCCAACAGGGGTGAACACTGAAGCTTTCTTT; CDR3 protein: CASSINPTGVNTEAFF
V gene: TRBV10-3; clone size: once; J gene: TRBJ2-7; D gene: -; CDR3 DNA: TGTGCCATCAGCCGGACAGATTCCTACGAGCAGTACTTC; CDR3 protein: CAISRTDSYEQYF
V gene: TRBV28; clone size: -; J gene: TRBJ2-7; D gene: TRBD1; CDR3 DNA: TGTGCCAGCAGTTTGGACAGGGTCCTCAACGAGCAGTACTTC; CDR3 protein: CASSLDRVLNEQYF
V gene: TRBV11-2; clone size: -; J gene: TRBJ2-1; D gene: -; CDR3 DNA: TGTGCCAGCAGCTTTAATGGGAACAGATACAATGAGCAGTTCTTC; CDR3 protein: CASSFNGNRYNEQFF
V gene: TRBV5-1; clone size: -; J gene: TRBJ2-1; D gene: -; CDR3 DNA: TGCGCCAGCAGCTTGGGTCTAGCTGGAAACTACAATGAGCAGTTCTTC; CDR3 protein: CASSLGLAGNYNEQFF
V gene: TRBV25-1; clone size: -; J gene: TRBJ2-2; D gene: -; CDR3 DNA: TGTGCCAGCAGTGAATTGACCCACACCGGGGAGCTGTTTTTT; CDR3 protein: CASSELTHTGELFF
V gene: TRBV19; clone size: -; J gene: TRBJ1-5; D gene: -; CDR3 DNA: TGTGCCAGTAGTATCGGGCCAGGGGTCGATCAGCCCCAGCATTTT; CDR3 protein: CASSIGPGVDQPQHF
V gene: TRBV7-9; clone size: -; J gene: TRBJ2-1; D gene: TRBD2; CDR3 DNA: TGTGCCAGCAGCCATGGGACTAGCGGGAGCGACAATGAGCAGTTCTTC; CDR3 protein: CASSHGTSGSDNEQFF
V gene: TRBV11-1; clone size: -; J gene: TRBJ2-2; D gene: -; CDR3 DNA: TGTGCCAGCGGAGCAGGGCGCAACACCGGGGAGCTGTTTTTT; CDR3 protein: CASGAGRNTGELFF
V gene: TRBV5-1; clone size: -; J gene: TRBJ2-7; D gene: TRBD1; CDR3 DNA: TGCGCCAGCAGCTCCGGGACAGCAACCTACGAGCAGTACTTC; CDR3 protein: CASSSGTATYEQYF
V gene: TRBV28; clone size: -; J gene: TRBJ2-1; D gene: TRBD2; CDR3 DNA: TGTGCCAGCAGCCAGCTAGCGGGAGGGCTCGATGAGCAGTTCTTC; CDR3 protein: CASSQLAGGLDEQFF
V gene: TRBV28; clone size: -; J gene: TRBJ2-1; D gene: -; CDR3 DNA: TGTGCCTTCCAACCCTGGGCGGGCTACAATGAGCAGTTCTTC; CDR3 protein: CAFQPWAGYNEQFF
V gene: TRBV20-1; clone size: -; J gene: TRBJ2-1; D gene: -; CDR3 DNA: TGCAGTGCTAACGCACCGGGACTGGGGTTCTTC; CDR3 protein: CSANAPGLGFF
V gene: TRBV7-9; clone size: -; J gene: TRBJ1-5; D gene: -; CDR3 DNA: TGTGCCAGCAGTACACAGGCAGATCAGCCCCAGCATTTT; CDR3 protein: CASSTQADQPQHF
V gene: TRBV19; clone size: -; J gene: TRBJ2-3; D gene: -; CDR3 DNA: TGTGCCAGTAGGGAATCAGGGGCAGATACGCAGTATTTT; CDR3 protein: CASRESGADTQYF
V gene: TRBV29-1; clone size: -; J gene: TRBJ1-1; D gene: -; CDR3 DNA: TGCAGCGCCACCCCTACAGGCACCGAAGCTTTCTTT; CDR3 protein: CSATPTGTEAFF
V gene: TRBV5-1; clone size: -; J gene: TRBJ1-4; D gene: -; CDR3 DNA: TGCGCCAGCACTAGGGGGGCAGCAACTAATGAAAAACTGTTTTTT; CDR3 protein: CASTRGAATNEKLFF
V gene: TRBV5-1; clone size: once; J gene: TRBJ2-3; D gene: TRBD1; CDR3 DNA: TGCGCCAGCAGTCCCCGATCCGGGACAGGGAGCACAGATACGCAGTATTTT; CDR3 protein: CASSPRSGTGSTDTQYF
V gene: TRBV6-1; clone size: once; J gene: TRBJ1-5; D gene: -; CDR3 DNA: TGTGCCAGCAGTGACCTCTTATTGGCCCAGCATTTT; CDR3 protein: CASSDLLLAQHF
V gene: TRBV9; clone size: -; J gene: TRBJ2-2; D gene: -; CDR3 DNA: TGTGCCAGCAGCGTAGCGTTCGCCGGGGAGCTGTTTTTT; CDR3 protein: CASSVAFAGELFF
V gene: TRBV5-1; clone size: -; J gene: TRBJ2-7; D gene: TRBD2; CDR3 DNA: TGCGCCAGCAGCCTCCGGGACGGGGGGTACGAGCAGTACTTC; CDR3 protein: CASSLRDGGYEQYF
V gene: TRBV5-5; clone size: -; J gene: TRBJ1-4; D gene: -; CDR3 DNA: TGTGCCAGCAGCCGACCGGGGGGCGAGAAACTGTTTTTT; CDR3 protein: CASSRPGGEKLFF
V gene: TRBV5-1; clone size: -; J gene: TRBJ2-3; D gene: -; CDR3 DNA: TGCGCCAGCAGCCAGGCCCCCCACACAGATACGCAGTATTTT; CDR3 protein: CASSQAPHTDTQYF
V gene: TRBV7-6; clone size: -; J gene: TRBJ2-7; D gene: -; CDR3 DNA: TGTGCCAGCAGCTCCCGAGAGGGTAACTACGAGCAGTACTTC; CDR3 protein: CASSSREGNYEQYF
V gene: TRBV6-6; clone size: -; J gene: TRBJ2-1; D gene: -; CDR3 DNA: TGTGCCAGCAGGGACAGCTCCTACAATGAGCAGTTCTTC; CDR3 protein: CASRDSSYNEQFF